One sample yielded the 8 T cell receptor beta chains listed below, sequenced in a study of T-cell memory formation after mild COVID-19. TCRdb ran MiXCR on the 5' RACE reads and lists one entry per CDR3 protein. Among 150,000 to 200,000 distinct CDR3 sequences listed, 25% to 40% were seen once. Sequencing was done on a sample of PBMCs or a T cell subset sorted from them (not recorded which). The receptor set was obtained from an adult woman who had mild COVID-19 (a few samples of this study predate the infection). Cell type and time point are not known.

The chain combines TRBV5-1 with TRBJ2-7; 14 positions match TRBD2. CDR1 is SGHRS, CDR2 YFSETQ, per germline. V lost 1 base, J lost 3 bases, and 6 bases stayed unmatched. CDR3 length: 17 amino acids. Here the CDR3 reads CASSLSAGTSGSYEQYF. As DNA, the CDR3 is TGCGCCAGCAGCTTGTCCGCCGGGACTAGCGGGAGCTACGAGCAGTACTTC. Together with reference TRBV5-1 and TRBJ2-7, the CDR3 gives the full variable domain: KAGVTQTPRYLIKTRGQQVTLSCSPISGHRSVSWYQQTPGQGLQFLFEYFSETQRNKGNFPGRFSGRQFSNSRSEMNVSTLELGDSALYLCASSLSAGTSGSYEQYFGPGTRLTVT.

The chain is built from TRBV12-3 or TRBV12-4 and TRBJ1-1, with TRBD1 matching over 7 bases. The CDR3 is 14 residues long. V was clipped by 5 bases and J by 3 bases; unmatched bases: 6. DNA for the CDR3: TGTGCCAGCAGTCCCGGACAGGTCCACACTGAAGCTTTCTTT. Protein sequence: CASSPGQVHTEAFF.

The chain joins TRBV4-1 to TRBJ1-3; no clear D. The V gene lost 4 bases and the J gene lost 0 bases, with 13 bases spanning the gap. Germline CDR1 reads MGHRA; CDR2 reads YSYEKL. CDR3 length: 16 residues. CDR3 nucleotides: TGCGCCAGCAGCCGAGGGTCTTCAAGCTCTGGAAACACCATATATTTT. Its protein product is CASSRGSSSSGNTIYF.

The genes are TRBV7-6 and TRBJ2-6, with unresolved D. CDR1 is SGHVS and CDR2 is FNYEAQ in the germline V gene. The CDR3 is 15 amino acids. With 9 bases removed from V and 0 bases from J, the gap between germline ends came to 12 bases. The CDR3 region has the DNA TGTGCCAGTCGAGGACCGCGCTCTGGGGCCAACGTCCTGACTTTC. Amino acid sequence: CASRGPRSGANVLTF.

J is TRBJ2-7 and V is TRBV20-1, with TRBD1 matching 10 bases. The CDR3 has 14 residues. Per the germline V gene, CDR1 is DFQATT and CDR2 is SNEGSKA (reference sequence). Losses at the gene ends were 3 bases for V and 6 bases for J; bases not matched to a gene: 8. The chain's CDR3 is CSASRTGGIGEQYF. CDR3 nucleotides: TGCAGTGCTAGTCGGACAGGGGGGATAGGCGAGCAGTACTTC.

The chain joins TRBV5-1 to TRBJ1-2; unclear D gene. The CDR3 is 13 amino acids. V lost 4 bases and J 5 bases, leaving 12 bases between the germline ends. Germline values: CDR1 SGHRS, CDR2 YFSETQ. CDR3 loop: CASSAGRNYGYTF. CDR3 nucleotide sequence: TGCGCCAGCAGCGCAGGAAGGAATTATGGCTACACCTTC. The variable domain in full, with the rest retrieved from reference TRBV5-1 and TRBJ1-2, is KAGVTQTPRYLIKTRGQQVTLSCSPISGHRSVSWYQQTPGQGLQFLFEYFSETQRNKGNFPGRFSGRQFSNSRSEMNVSTLELGDSALYLCASSAGRNYGYTFGSGTRLTVV.

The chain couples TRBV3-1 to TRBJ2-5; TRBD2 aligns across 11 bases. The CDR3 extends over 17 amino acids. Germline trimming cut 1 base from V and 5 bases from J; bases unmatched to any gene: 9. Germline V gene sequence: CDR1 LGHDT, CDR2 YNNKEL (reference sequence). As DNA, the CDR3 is TGTGCCAGCAGCCAAGCGAAGTGGGGACTAGCGGTTGAGACCCAGTACTTC. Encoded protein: CASSQAKWGLAVETQYF.

CDR3 nucleotides: TGTGCCAGCAGTCCTCGGGAGAATGAGCAGTTCTTC. Encoded protein: CASSPRENEQFF. The chain joins TRBV6-2 or TRBV6-3 to TRBJ2-1; D is perhaps TRBD2 (6 bases). V lost 5 bases to trimming and J lost 7 bases, with 9 bases between them. This CDR3 comprises 12 residues. The germline V gene encodes CDR1 MNHEY and CDR2 SVGEGT.